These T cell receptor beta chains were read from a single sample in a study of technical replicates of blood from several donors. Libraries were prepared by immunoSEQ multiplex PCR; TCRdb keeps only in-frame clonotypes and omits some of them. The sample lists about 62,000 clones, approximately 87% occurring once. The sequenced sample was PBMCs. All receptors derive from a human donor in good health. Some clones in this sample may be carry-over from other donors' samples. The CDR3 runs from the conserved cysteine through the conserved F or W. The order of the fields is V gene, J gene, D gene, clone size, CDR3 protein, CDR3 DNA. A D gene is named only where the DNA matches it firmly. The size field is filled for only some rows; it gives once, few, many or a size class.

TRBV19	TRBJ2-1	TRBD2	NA	CASSQKAGGPGNEQFF	TGTGCCAGTAGTCAAAAAGCGGGAGGGCCGGGGAATGAGCAGTTCTTC
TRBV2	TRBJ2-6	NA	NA	CASKESFSGAGANVLTF	TGTGCCAGCAAAGAATCTTTCTCGGGAGCCGGGGCCAACGTCCTGACTTTC
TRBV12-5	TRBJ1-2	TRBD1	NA	CASGLGQGTNYGYTF	TGTGCTAGTGGTTTGGGACAGGGGACTAACTATGGCTACACCTTC
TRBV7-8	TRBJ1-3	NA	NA	CASSTTPEGNTIYF	TGTGCCAGCAGCACCACTCCGGAGGGAAACACCATATATTTT
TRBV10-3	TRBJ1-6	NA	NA	CAISESPGSSSPLHF	TGTGCCATCAGTGAGTCCCCAGGCTCGAGTTCACCCCTCCACTTT
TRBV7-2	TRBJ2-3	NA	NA	CASSLDWGLSPVSTQYF	TGTGCCAGCAGCTTAGATTGGGGACTTTCCCCCGTGAGTACGCAGTATTTT
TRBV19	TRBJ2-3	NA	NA	CASMGTSTDTQYF	TGTGCCAGTATGGGCACAAGCACAGATACGCAGTATTTT
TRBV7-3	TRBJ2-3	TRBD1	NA	CASSLTGGAGDTQYF	TGTGCCAGCAGCTTGACAGGGGGCGCAGGAGATACGCAGTATTTT
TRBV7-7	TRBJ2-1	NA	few	CASSDQGAGSNEQFF	TGTGCCAGCAGTGATCAGGGCGCGGGGTCGAATGAGCAGTTCTTC
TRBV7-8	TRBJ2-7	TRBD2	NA	CASSLDGSGANYEQYF	TGTGCCAGCAGCTTGGATGGTAGCGGGGCAAACTACGAGCAGTACTTC
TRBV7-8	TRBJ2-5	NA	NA	CASSLDNRVLRGETQYF	TGTGCCAGCAGCTTAGACAACAGGGTTTTAAGGGGGGAGACCCAGTACTTC
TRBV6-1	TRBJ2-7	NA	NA	CASSDNPGALYEQYF	TGTGCCAGCAGTGACAATCCAGGGGCTTTGTACGAGCAGTACTTC
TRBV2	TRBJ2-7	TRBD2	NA	CASSDWTSGGAYSSYEQYF	TGTGCCAGCAGTGACTGGACTAGCGGGGGGGCTTATTCCTCCTACGAGCAGTACTTC
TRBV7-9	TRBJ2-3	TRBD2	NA	CASSRGASGRAGTDTQYF	TGTGCCAGCAGCCGAGGAGCTAGCGGGAGGGCCGGGACAGATACGCAGTATTTT
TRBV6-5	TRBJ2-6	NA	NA	CASRTPSSGANVLTF	TGTGCCAGCAGGACTCCGAGCTCTGGGGCCAACGTCCTGACTTTC
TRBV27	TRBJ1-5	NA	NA	CASSPQGRGNQPQHF	TGTGCCAGCAGTCCACAAGGGAGGGGCAATCAGCCCCAGCATTTT
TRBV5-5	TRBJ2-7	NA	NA	CASSLPRGYEQYF	TGTGCCAGCAGCTTGCCCAGGGGATACGAGCAGTACTTC
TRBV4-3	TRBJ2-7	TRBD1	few	CASSQEGRTGEQYF	TGCGCCAGCAGCCAAGAAGGCAGGACAGGCGAGCAGTACTTC
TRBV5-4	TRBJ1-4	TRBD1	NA	CASSFKGQSNEKLFF	TGTGCCAGCAGCTTTAAGGGACAGTCGAATGAAAAACTGTTTTTT
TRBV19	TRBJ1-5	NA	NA	CASSISRVGGNQPQHF	TGTGCCAGTAGTATAAGTAGGGTGGGAGGCAATCAGCCCCAGCATTTT
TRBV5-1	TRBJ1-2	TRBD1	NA	CASSLRQGGYGYTF	TGCGCCAGCAGCTTGAGACAGGGCGGTTATGGCTACACCTTC
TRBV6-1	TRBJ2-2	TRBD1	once	CASSESPDRVVFF	TGTGCCAGCAGTGAATCCCCGGACAGGGTGGTGTTTTTT
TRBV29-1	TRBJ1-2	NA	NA	CSVGDRPPYGYTF	TGCAGCGTTGGAGACAGGCCCCCGTATGGCTACACCTTC
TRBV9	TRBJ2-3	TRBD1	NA	CASSTKDRTTQYF	TGTGCCAGCAGCACTAAGGACAGGACTACGCAGTATTTT
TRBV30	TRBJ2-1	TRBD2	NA	CAWSVASGSLNEQFF	TGTGCCTGGAGTGTAGCTAGCGGGAGCTTAAATGAGCAGTTCTTC
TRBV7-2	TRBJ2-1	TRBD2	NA	CASSKQGTSRMGSYNEQFF	TGTGCCAGCAGCAAGCAAGGGACTAGCCGGATGGGCTCCTACAATGAGCAGTTCTTC
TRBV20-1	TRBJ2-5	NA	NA	CSASQGETQYF	TGCAGTGCCAGTCAGGGTGAGACCCAGTACTTC
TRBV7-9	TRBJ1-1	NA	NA	CASTRWGDGVEAFF	TGTGCCAGCACCAGGTGGGGGGATGGGGTTGAAGCTTTCTTT
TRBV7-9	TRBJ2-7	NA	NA	CASSPRGMGGTYEQYF	TGTGCCAGCAGCCCTAGGGGGATGGGGGGGACCTACGAGCAGTACTTC
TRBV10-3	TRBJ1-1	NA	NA	CAISDNSGNTEAFF	TGTGCCATCAGTGACAACAGTGGGAACACTGAAGCTTTCTTT
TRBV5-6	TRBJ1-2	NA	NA	CASSPTGTPGDTF	TGTGCCAGCAGCCCCACCGGGACCCCGGGAGACACCTTC
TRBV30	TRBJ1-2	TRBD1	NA	CAWDKDRGYGYTF	TGTGCCTGGGACAAAGACAGGGGCTATGGCTACACCTTC
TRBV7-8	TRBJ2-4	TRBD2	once	CASRYISGGPEIQYF	TGTGCCAGCAGATACATCTCGGGAGGCCCTGAGATTCAGTACTTC
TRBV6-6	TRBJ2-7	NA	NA	CASSSTAGTYEQYF	TGTGCCAGCAGTTCCACCGCGGGGACCTACGAGCAGTACTTC
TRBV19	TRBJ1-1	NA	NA	CASSIGRGARTEAFF	TGTGCCAGTAGTATTGGTCGGGGGGCCAGGACTGAAGCTTTCTTT
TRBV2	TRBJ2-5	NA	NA	CASRGSAGQETQYF	TGTGCCAGCAGAGGGTCCGCGGGGCAGGAGACCCAGTACTTC
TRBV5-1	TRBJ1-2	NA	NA	CASSWMTGEDGYTF	TGCGCCAGCAGCTGGATGACAGGAGAGGATGGCTACACCTTC
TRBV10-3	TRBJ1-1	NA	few	CATGRNTEAFF	TGTGCCACAGGCAGGAACACTGAAGCTTTCTTT
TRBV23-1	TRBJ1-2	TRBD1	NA	CASSQSGGGRLQGDYGYTF	TGCGCCAGCAGTCAATCAGGGGGGGGGAGGTTACAGGGGGACTATGGCTACACCTTC
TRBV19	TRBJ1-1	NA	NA	CASSSVVDTEAFF	TGTGCCAGTAGTTCGGTGGTGGACACTGAAGCTTTCTTT
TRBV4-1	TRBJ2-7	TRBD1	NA	CASSPGPRTGAYEQYF	TGCGCCAGCAGCCCTGGACCTAGGACAGGAGCCTACGAGCAGTACTTC
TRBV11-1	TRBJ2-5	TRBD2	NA	CASSLLAGEQETQYF	TGTGCCAGCAGCTTGTTAGCGGGGGAACAAGAGACCCAGTACTTC
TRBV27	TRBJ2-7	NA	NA	CASSIADSYEQYF	TGTGCCAGCAGCATAGCAGACTCCTACGAGCAGTACTTC
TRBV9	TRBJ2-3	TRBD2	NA	CASSKTSGGAGGTDTQYF	TGTGCCAGCAGCAAAACTAGCGGGGGGGCCGGGGGCACAGATACGCAGTATTTT
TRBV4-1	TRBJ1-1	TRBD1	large	CASSLGTGGAEAFF	TGCGCCAGCAGCTTAGGGACAGGGGGTGCTGAAGCTTTCTTT
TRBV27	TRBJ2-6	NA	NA	CASRGGLSGANVLTF	TGTGCCAGCAGAGGCGGCCTCTCTGGGGCCAACGTCCTGACTTTC
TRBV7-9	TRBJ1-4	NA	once	CASSAEKLFF	TGTGCCAGCAGCGCGGAAAAACTGTTTTTT
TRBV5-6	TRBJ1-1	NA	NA	CASSSLYGDTEAFF	TGTGCCAGCAGCTCCTTATACGGAGACACTGAAGCTTTCTTT
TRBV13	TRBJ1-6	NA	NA	CASTLSSYNSPLHF	TGTGCCAGCACCCTCAGCTCCTATAATTCACCCCTCCACTTT
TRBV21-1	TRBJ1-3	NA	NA	CASSKGGGVMAGNTIYF	TGTGCCAGCAGCAAAGGAGGCGGGGTAATGGCTGGAAACACCATATATTTT
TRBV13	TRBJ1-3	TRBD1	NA	CASSSQTGAGNTIYF	TGTGCCAGCAGCTCCCAGACAGGGGCCGGAAACACCATATATTTT
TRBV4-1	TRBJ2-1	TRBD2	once	CASSQGLADRWVNEQFF	TGCGCCAGCAGCCAAGGACTAGCGGATAGATGGGTCAATGAGCAGTTCTTC
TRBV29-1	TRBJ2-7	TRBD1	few	CSVRYQGAPEQYF	TGCAGCGTTCGGTATCAGGGGGCGCCCGAGCAGTACTTC
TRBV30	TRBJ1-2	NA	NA	CAWSRSSNYGYTF	TGTGCCTGGAGTCGGTCCTCAAACTATGGCTACACCTTC
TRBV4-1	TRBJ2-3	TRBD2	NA	CASSQVLWVRAGGLKDTQYF	TGCGCCAGCAGCCAAGTACTCTGGGTCAGAGCGGGGGGGCTGAAAGATACGCAGTATTTT
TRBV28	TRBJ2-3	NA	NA	CASGGGGATDTQYF	TGTGCCAGCGGGGGCGGGGGTGCCACAGATACGCAGTATTTT
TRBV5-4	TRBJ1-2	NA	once	CASSLGLTGANYGYTF	TGTGCCAGCAGCTTGGGATTGACAGGAGCTAACTATGGCTACACCTTC